A single sample is the source of the 16 T cell receptor beta chains below, sequenced in a study of blood T cell repertoires in COVID-19. TCRdb keeps only in-frame clones here, not all; method: immunoSEQ multiplex PCR. In the table there are approximately 270,000 clones, around 86% of which are singletons. The sequenced sample was peripheral blood. The receptors derive from a man aged 50-59 years with acute or convalescent COVID-19.

In DNA form, the CDR3 reads TGTGCCAGCAGCCCTCATGCCGGACAGCACTACGAGCAGTACTTC. It yields the protein CASSPHAGQHYEQYF. The rearrangement links TRBV9 to TRBJ2-7; D may be TRBD1 (6 bases). The germline CDR1 and CDR2 sequences are SGDLS and YYNGEE. The ends were cut back, 4 bases at V and 3 bases at J, with 17 bases in the middle. This CDR3 is 15 amino acids long.

This clone has at least ten counts. The chain carries TRBV21-1 and TRBJ1-2. TRBV21-1 is recorded as a pseudogene. The CDR3 runs 15 residues. Here the CDR3 reads CASSKVGGQSYGYTF. For the CDR3, the DNA is TGTGCCAGCAGCAAAGTGGGCGGGCAGAGCTATGGCTACACCTTC.

The V and J genes are TRBV11-3 and TRBJ2-2, with D possibly being TRBD1 (6 bases). The CDR3 loop spans 18 amino acids. The germline V gene has CDR1 SGHNT and CDR2 YENEEA. V lost 0 bases and J lost 6, with 20 bases in between. Here the CDR3 DNA reads TGTGCCAGCAGCTTAGAAGGCAGGGGCTTTTCGGATGCCGGGGAGCTGTTTTTT. Protein product: CASSLEGRGFSDAGELFF.

The genes are TRBV5-1 and TRBJ1-1; 7 bases align to TRBD1. After removal of 4 bases from V and 1 base from J, the junction contained 7 bases not matched to a gene. The germline CDR1 and CDR2 sequences are SGHRS and YFSETQ. CDR3 length equals 15 residues. CDR3 nucleotides: TGCGCCAGCAGCCCGACAGGGTGGAAGAACACTGAAGCTTTCTTT. The encoded protein is CASSPTGWKNTEAFF. The whole variable domain, remainder taken from reference TRBV5-1 and TRBJ1-1, is KAGVTQTPRYLIKTRGQQVTLSCSPISGHRSVSWYQQTPGQGLQFLFEYFSETQRNKGNFPGRFSGRQFSNSRSEMNVSTLELGDSALYLCASSPTGWKNTEAFFGQGTRLTVV.

The chain has TRBV12-5 and TRBJ1-5; D is unresolved. The CDR3 totals 15 residues. V was trimmed by 1 base and J by 2 bases, leaving 9 bases between them. The germline V gene encodes CDR1 LGHNT and CDR2 FRNRAP. CDR3 nucleotides: TGTGCTAGTGGTTTGGAAATGGGCGGCAATCAGCCCCAGCATTTT. Translation: CASGLEMGGNQPQHF.

The chain has TRBV5-1 and TRBJ2-1, with D perhaps matching TRBD1 (5 bases). V lost 3 bases, J lost 0 bases, and 13 bases lay in between. This CDR3 region has 16 residues. Germline CDR1 is SGHRS and CDR2 is YFSETQ. CDR3 protein: CASSSGRTSSYNEQFF. DNA of the CDR3: TGCGCCAGCAGCTCAGGGCGGACGAGCTCCTACAATGAGCAGTTCTTC. Drawing the rest from reference TRBV5-1 and TRBJ2-1, the complete variable domain is KAGVTQTPRYLIKTRGQQVTLSCSPISGHRSVSWYQQTPGQGLQFLFEYFSETQRNKGNFPGRFSGRQFSNSRSEMNVSTLELGDSALYLCASSSGRTSSYNEQFFGPGTRLTVL.

The rearrangement joins TRBV6-1 to TRBJ2-7; D not certain. Trimming took 1 base from V and 0 from J, leaving 13 bases between them. The germline V gene has CDR1 MNHNS and CDR2 SASEGT. The CDR3 covers 16 residues. The CDR3 spells CASSEGQVLISYEQYF. CDR3 bases: TGTGCCAGCAGTGAAGGGCAGGTCCTTATCTCCTACGAGCAGTACTTC.

The rearrangement uses TRBV3-1 (or the pseudogene TRBV3-2) and TRBJ2-2; 8 bases agree with TRBD2. Germline CDR1 and CDR2: LGHDT and YNNKEL (reference sequence). The length of the CDR3 is 13 residues. Unmatched junction bases numbered 4, after V lost 4 bases and J lost 9 bases. CDR3 protein: CASSLGRVRELFF. The CDR3 bases are TGTGCCAGCAGCCTCGGGAGGGTCAGGGAGCTGTTTTTT.

The V call is TRBV7-9, the J call TRBJ2-1; D remains ambiguous. The CDR3 covers 13 residues. V lost 2 bases to trimming and J lost 6 bases, with 8 bases between them. CDR1 is SEHNR and CDR2 is FQNEAQ in the germline V gene (reference sequence). The CDR3 loop reads CASSLIALNEQFF. For the CDR3, the DNA is TGTGCCAGCAGCTTAATTGCACTCAATGAGCAGTTCTTC. The entire variable domain, with the rest obtained from reference TRBV7-9 and TRBJ2-1, is as follows: DTGVSQNPRHKITKRGQNVTFRCDPISEHNRLYWYRQTLGQGPEFLTYFQNEAQLEKSRLLSDRFSAERPKGSFSTLEIQRTEQGDSAMYLCASSLIALNEQFFGPGTRLTVL.

V and J are TRBV19 and TRBJ1-5, with D possibly TRBD1 on 5 matching bases. The V end lost 9 bases, the J end lost 6 bases, and 18 bases lay between the germline ends. The CDR3 loop spans 14 amino acids. Germline CDR1 is LNHDA and CDR2 is SQIVND (reference sequence). The CDR3 is CASTGLGVGQPQHF. For the CDR3, the DNA is TGTGCCAGCACGGGACTAGGGGTGGGTCAGCCCCAGCATTTT.

The chain is built from TRBV6-5 and TRBJ2-1; perhaps TRBD2 as D (6 bases). The CDR3 extends over 15 amino acids. Germline V lookup: CDR1 MNHEY, CDR2 SVGAGI. Trimming cost V 0 bases and J 4 bases, with 10 bases left between them. Here the CDR3 reads CASSYSGGSYNEQFF. The DNA of the CDR3 is TGTGCCAGCAGTTACTCGGGGGGTTCTTACAATGAGCAGTTCTTC.

The V call is TRBV5-1, the J call TRBJ2-6; tentatively, D is TRBD1 (5 bases). Germline V gene sequence: CDR1 SGHRS, CDR2 YFSETQ. V lost 0 bases, J lost 0 bases, and 7 bases lay in between. This CDR3 region has 16 residues. CDR3 region: CASSLEGYSGANVLTF. CDR3 bases: TGCGCCAGCAGCTTGGAGGGGTACTCTGGGGCCAACGTCCTGACTTTC. The full variable domain, its missing parts supplied by reference TRBV5-1 and TRBJ2-6, is KAGVTQTPRYLIKTRGQQVTLSCSPISGHRSVSWYQQTPGQGLQFLFEYFSETQRNKGNFPGRFSGRQFSNSRSEMNVSTLELGDSALYLCASSLEGYSGANVLTFGAGSRLTVL.

V usage is TRBV27 and J usage is TRBJ2-3, with TRBD2 identical over 7 bases. Germline loops: CDR1 MNHEY, CDR2 SMNVEV (reference sequence). The CDR3 is 14 residues long. Trimming cost V 2 bases and J 8 bases; bases outside gene matches: 7. The CDR3 sequence: CASSLKGTGGTQYF. The CDR3 nucleotides read TGTGCCAGCAGTTTAAAGGGAACGGGGGGTACGCAGTATTTT.

This clone was detected only once. V usage is TRBV19 and J usage is TRBJ1-1; TRBD1 matches 8 bases. Germline CDR1 reads LNHDA; CDR2 reads SQIVND (reference sequence). With V trimmed by 5 bases and J by 8 bases, 7 bases remained unmatched. The CDR3 extends over 13 amino acids. The CDR3, as DNA: TGTGCCAGTAGTCTTCGGGACAGGCTCGAAGCTTTCTTT. Its protein product is CASSLRDRLEAFF.

V is TRBV13 and J is TRBJ2-3; TRBD2 matches at 13 bases. The CDR3 runs 16 residues. CDR1 is PRHDT and CDR2 is FYEKMQ in the germline V gene (reference sequence). Trimming at V came to 5 bases and at J to 2 bases, leaving 4 bases not matched to a gene. The CDR3 nucleotides read TGTGCCAGCAGCCTACTAGCGGGGGGGCCCACAGATACGCAGTATTTT. Translating it yields CASSLLAGGPTDTQYF. The variable domain in full, with the rest retrieved from reference TRBV13 and TRBJ2-3, is AAGVIQSPRHLIKEKRETATLKCYPIPRHDTVYWYQQGPGQDPQFLISFYEKMQSDKGSIPDRFSAQQFSDYHSELNMSSLELGDSALYFCASSLLAGGPTDTQYFGPGTRLTVL.

V usage is TRBV7-9 and J usage is TRBJ1-1; no definite D call. The V gene lost 4 bases and the J gene lost 0 bases, with 6 bases spanning the gap. This CDR3 contains 13 residues. Per the germline V gene, CDR1 is SEHNR and CDR2 is FQNEAQ (reference sequence). The CDR3 spells CASSYQVNTEAFF. The CDR3 DNA sequence: TGTGCCAGCAGCTACCAGGTGAACACTGAAGCTTTCTTT.